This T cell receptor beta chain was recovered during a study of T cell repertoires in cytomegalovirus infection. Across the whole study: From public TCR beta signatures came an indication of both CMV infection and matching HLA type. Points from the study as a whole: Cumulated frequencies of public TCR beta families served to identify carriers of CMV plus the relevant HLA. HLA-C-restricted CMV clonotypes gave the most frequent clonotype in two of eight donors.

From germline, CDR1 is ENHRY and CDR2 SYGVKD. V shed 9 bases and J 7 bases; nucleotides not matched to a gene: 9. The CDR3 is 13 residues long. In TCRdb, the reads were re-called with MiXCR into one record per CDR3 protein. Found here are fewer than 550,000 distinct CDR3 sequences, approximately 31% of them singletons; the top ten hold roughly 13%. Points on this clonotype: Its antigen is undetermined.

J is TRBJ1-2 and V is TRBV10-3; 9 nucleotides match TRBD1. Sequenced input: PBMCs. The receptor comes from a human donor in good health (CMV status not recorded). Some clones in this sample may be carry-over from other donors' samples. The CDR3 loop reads CAIRTGASGGYTF. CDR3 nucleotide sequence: TGTGCCATAAGGACAGGGGCATCCGGTGGCTACACCTTC.